Listed here is a single T cell receptor (beta chain). No cognate antigen has been identified for it. No much larger clonotype is one base removed from it; base qualities were not supplied. This specimen belongs to a study of T cell responses to AZD1222 COVID-19 vaccine (dated by TCRdb to the early 2020s). Turning to the overall study: TCR sequencing covered some 240 trial participants: 200 to 210 given two doses of AZD1222 and approximately 26 given two doses of MenACWY control vaccine. Trial participants were enrolled by age into subgroups of 18-55, 56-69 and 70-plus years, and about 150, 27 and 61 TCR-sequenced participants, respectively, were included in these subgroups.

The CDR3 regions of human TCRbeta chains were subjected to immunosequencing. The original pipeline was this. TCRs in the repertoires were compared against a reference library of SARS-CoV-2-specific TCRs that had been generated with the MIRA antigen-specificity platform. Breadth meant the fraction of unique TCRs that were SARS-CoV-2-associated, whereas depth meant the fraction of total T cells that were SARS-CoV-2-associated. Each spike-specific TCR was assigned to its reactive spike region and to a CD4 or CD8 class using the MIRA data. Log10-transformed breadth and depth values were compared by one-way ANOVA with Sidak's multiple comparisons tests. TCRdb re-hosts the immuneACCESS table, in-frame sequences only. Its copies lack some clones; in the studies checked, an unresolved V gene accounts for under half of them, and the cause for the rest is not known. V, J and clone size were drawn from that table, and D and trimming were deduced from the DNA. The sample data list about 120,000 clones, and approximately 92% of these were observed just once. Around 3.8% of the sample is in the top ten clones.

The sample's time point label is to be understood as: about 28 days (+/-7) after the second vaccine dose. The treatment or condition label of this sample denotes: meningococcal conjugate vaccine given as trial control. Vaccinee samples came from UK trials COV001 and COV002, including a single-blind randomized controlled phase 2/3 trial of AZD1222 (ChAdOx1 nCoV-19) in healthy adults. Trial participant PBMC samples were collected at day 0 and day 28 after the second dose for TCRbeta chain sequencing. The CDR1 and CDR2 encoded by the germline V gene are KGHDR and SFDVKD. Between the V and J ends, shortened by 7 bases and 0 bases respectively, the junction contains 12 bases. Its CDR3 holds 14 amino acids, cysteine through valine. CDR3 DNA only is kept here, 42 bases in frame from base 1. General findings and caveats noted by the study authors: Spike-specific TCR breadth and depth rose significantly after two AZD1222 doses compared with day 0 and with MenACWY recipients. Conclusions about previously exposed vaccinees are limited because only five to seven AZD1222 recipients were SARS-CoV-2 seropositive at baseline. The whole spike protein was spanned by vaccine-associated CD4 TCRs, and dominant responses were seen in regions 160-218 and 743-854. The 56-69-year group was small, and its depth increase did not reach significance, likely because of low power. Most participants were white British and females outnumbered males, and the authors suggested that clonal diversity may have been underestimated. Because no samples from the day 14 peak response were available, repertoires could be characterized only after the peak T cell response. Reportedly, close to half of the unique spike-specific TCRs recognized epitopes lying outside the regions that are mutated in the B.1.351 and B.1.1.7 variants.

The material sequenced was peripheral blood, taken 28 days after the second dose of the MenACWY control vaccine. This receptor was identified in an adult who received the MenACWY meningococcal vaccine as a control. Recombination linked TRBV24-1 to TRBJ2-7; the D gene is perhaps TRBD1, from 6 matching bases. CDR3 loop: CATRSGDASYEQYV. The sequenced DNA: TGTGCCACCAGGTCAGGGGACGCCTCCTACGAGCAGTACGTC.